This T cell receptor (beta chain) was observed in a study of CD8+CD57+ T cells in acquired aplastic anemia. This clonotype has a handful of counts. The patients chosen for sequencing had shown expansion of CD8+CD57+ cells (detected by flow cytometry). Genomic DNA constituted the template upon which TCR beta VDJ and CDR3 profiling was performed. TCRdb independently ran MiXCR on the reads; one entry per CDR3 protein. The sample contains around 200,000 distinct CDR3 sequences, 45% to 60% of which appear only once. The clonotype originates from a human donor with aplastic anemia. Sequencing was done on a sample of sorted CD4+, CD8+, or CD8+CD57+ T cells (not recorded which) from PBMCs.

CDR3 sequence reads: CSALPSPGILHEQYF. CDR3 DNA: TGCAGTGCCCTGCCGAGCCCGGGGATCCTGCACGAGCAGTACTTC. The gene calls are TRBV20-1 and TRBJ2-7; the D gene is possibly TRBD2 (5 bases). Trimming removed 6 bases at V and 5 bases at J, with 23 bases between. Germline V CDR1 and CDR2: DFQATT, SNEGSKA (reference sequence). The CDR3 is 15 residues long.